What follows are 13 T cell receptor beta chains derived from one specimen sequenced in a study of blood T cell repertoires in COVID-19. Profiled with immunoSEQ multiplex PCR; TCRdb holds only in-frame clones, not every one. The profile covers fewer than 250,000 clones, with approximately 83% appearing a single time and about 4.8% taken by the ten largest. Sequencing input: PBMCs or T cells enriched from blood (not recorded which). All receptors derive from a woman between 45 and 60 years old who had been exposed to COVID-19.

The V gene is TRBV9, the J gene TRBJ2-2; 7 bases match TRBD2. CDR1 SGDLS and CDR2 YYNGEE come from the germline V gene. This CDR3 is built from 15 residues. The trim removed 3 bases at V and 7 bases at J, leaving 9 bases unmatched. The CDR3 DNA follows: TGTGCCAGCAGCGACCACGGGGGGATGGGCGGGGAGCTGTTTTTT. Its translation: CASSDHGGMGGELFF.

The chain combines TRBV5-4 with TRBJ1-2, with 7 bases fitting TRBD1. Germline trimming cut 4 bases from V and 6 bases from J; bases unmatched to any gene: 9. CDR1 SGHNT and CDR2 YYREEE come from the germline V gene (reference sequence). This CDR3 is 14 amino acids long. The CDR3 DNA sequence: TGTGCCAGCAGCGGAAGACAGGGCTCGAATGGCTACACCTTC. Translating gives CASSGRQGSNGYTF.

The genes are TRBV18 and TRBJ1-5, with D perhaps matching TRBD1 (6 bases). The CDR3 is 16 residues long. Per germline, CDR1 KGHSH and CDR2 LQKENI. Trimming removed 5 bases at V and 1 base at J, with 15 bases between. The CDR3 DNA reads TGTGCCAGCTCAGCCCAGGGGCCGGGGAGCAATCAGCCCCAGCATTTT. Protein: CASSAQGPGSNQPQHF.

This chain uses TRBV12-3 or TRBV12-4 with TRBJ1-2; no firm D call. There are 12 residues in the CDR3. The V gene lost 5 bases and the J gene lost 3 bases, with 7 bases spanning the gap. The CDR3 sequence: CASSLGYYGYTF. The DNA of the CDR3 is TGTGCCAGCAGTCTCGGGTACTATGGCTACACCTTC.

CDR3 sequence: CASSLGLVGVYGYTF. CDR3 bases: TGTGCCAGCAGCCTAGGTTTAGTCGGAGTCTATGGCTACACCTTC. V and J are TRBV6-2 or TRBV6-3 and TRBJ1-2; no reliable D call. The V gene lost 6 bases and the J gene lost 4 bases, with 18 bases spanning the gap. The CDR3 is 15 residues long. From germline, CDR1 is MNHEY and CDR2 SVGEGT.

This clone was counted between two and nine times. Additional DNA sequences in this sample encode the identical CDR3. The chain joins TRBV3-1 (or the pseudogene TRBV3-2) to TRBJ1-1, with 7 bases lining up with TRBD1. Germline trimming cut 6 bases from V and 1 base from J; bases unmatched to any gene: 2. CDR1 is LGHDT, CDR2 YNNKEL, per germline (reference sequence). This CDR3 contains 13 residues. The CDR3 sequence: CASRRTGNTEAFF. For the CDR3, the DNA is TGTGCCAGCAGACGGACAGGGAACACTGAAGCTTTCTTT.

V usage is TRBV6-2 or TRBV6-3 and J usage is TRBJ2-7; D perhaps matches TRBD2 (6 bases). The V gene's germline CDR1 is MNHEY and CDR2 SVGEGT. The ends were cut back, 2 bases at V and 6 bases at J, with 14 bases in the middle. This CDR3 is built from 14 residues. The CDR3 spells CASSYLGGLGEQYF. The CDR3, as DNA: TGTGCCAGCAGTTACCTTGGAGGGCTGGGCGAGCAGTACTTC.

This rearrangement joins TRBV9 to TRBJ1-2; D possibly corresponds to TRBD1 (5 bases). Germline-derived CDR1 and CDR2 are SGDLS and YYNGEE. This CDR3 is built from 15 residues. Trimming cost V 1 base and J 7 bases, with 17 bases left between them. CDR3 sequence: CASSVHRGGSTGYTF. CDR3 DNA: TGTGCCAGCAGCGTACATAGGGGAGGTTCTACTGGCTACACCTTC.

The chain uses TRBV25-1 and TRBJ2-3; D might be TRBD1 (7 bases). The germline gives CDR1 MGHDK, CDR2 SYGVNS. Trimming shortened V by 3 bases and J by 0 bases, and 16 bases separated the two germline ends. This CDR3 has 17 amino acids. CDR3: CASSEGRTGSSTDTQYF. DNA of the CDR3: TGTGCCAGCAGTGAGGGGAGGACAGGATCTAGCACAGATACGCAGTATTTT.

The CDR3 loop reads CASSTGILTREQYF. Written as DNA, the CDR3 is TGTGCCAGCAGCACCGGGATCCTAACCCGAGAGCAGTACTTC. The J gene is TRBJ2-7, the V gene TRBV11-2, with D maybe TRBD2 (5 bases). The CDR3 is 14 residues long. The germline gives CDR1 SGHAT, CDR2 FQNNGV. With 5 bases removed from V and 7 bases from J, the gap between germline ends came to 18 bases.

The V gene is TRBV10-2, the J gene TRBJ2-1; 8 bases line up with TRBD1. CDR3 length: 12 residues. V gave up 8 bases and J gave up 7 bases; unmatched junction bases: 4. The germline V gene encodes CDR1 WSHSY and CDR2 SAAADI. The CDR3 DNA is TGCGCCAGCTGGGACAGGATGAATGAGCAGTTCTTC. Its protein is CASWDRMNEQFF.

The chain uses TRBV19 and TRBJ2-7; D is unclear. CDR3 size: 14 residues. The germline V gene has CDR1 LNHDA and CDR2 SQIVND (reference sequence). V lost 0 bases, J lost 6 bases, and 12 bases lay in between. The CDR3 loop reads CASSIDRLSGEQYF. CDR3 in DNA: TGTGCCAGTAGTATAGATCGTTTATCAGGCGAGCAGTACTTC.

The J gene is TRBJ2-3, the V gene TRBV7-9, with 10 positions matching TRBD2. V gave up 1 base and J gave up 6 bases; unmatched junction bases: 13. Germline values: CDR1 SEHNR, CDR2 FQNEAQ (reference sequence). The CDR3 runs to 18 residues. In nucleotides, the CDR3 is TGTGCCAGCAGCTTAGTCGGACTTAAGCGGGGGGGCAAGGATACGCAGTATTTT. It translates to CASSLVGLKRGGKDTQYF.